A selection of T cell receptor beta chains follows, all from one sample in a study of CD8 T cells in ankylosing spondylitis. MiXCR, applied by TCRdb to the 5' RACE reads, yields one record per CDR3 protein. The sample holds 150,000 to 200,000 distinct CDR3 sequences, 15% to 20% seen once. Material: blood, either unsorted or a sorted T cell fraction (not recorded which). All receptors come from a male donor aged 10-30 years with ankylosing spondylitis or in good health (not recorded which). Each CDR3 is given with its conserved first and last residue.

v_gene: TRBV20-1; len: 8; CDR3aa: CSAEAQFF
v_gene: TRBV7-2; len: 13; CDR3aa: CASSLGVWAGEFF
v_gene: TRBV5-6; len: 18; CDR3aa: CASSRPGTFSQLTNEQFF
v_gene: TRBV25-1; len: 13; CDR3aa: CASSVGAGNEQFF
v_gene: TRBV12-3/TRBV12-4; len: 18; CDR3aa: CASSLGLVALNTYNEQFF
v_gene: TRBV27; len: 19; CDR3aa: CASSFHGKTSGRAPLEQYF
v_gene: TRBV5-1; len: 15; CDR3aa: CASSLASLRQETQYF
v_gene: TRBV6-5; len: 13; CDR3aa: CASGRTNTGELFF
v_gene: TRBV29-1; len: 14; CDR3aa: CSVESPSIQETQYF
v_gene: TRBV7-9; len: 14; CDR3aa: CASSLDGSGETQYF
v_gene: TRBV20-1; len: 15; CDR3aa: CSARETSGDTDTQYF
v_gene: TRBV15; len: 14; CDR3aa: CATRAGTSQGEQFF
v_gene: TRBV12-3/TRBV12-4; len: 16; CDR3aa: CASSKPLAGLYNEQFF
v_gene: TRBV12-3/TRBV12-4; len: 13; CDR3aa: CASRDSYNSPLHF
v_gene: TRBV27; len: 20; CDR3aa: CASSLFRGGAGQWVQETQYF
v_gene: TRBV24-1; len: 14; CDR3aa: CATSEPRGRNEQFF
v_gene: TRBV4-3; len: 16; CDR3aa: CASSQDLRSGANVLTF
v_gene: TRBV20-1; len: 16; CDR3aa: CSAPTGLLSYNSPLHF
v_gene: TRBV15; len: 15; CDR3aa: CATSRVDSDTDTQYF
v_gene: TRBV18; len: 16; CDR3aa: CASTETWGTGQETQYF
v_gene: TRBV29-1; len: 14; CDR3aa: CSALPMDSNQPQHF
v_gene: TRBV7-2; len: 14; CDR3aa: CASSLGPAQETQYF
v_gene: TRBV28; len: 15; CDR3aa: CASSTAGARFNEQFF
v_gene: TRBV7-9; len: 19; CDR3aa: CASSLVHGSGRGGLETQYF
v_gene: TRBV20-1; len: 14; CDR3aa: CSAARLAGSNEQFF
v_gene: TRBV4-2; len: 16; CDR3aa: CASSQALAGVGETQYF
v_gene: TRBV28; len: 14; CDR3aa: CASSPGDLTDTQYF
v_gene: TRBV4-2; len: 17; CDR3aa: CASSQDVQGTADYEQYF
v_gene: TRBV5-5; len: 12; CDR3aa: CASSGMVGEQYF
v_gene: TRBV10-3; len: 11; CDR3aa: CATELGAEQFF
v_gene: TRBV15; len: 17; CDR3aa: CATSRDRGGGANEKLFF
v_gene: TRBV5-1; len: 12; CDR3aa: CASSADSYEQYF
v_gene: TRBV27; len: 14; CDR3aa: CASSLRIPSNEQFF
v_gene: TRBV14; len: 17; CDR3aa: CASSPRLAGGPGHEQFF
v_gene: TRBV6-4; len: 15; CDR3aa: CASSISLAVYNEQFF
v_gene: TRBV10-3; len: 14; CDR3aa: CAITSASSYNEQFF
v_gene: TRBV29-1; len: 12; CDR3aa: CSVGLSHNEQFF
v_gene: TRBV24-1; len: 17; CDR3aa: CATSDLSGGGKNNEQFF
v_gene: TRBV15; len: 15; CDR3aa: CATSREGASGNTIYF
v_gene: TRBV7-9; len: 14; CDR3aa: CASGYEGSYNEQFF
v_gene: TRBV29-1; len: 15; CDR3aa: CSVEGTPISYNEQFF
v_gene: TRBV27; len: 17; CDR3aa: CASSIRDRGQASYEQYF